This TCR beta chain emerged from a study of T cell responses to AZD1222 COVID-19 vaccine. Study observations and caveats: Spike-specific TCR repertoires showed rising breadth and depth after two AZD1222 doses. The study found vaccine-associated CD4 TCRs spanning spike, dominant at 160-218 and 743-854. Nearly half of the spike-specific TCRs reportedly recognize variant regions that carry no mutations. Researchers took repertoire samples only after the peak T cell response had come.

Regarding this clone: Its antigen is as yet unknown.

Profiled with immunoSEQ multiplex PCR; TCRdb holds only in-frame clones, not every one. The data contain under 150,000 clones, around four fifths of them singletons. CDR1 is SGDLS, CDR2 YYNGEE, per germline. CDR3 size: 17 residues. V gave up 2 bases and J gave up 5 bases; unmatched junction bases: 10. The sequenced sample was peripheral blood, obtained on day 0 of MenACWY control vaccination. The chain uses TRBV9 and TRBJ2-2; 9 bases fit TRBD1. This TCR came from an adult in good health. Written as DNA, the CDR3 is TGTGCCAGCAGCGTCTCCCTACAGGGGGCGCTTACCGGGGAGCTGTTTTTT. Amino acids: CASSVSLQGALTGELFF.